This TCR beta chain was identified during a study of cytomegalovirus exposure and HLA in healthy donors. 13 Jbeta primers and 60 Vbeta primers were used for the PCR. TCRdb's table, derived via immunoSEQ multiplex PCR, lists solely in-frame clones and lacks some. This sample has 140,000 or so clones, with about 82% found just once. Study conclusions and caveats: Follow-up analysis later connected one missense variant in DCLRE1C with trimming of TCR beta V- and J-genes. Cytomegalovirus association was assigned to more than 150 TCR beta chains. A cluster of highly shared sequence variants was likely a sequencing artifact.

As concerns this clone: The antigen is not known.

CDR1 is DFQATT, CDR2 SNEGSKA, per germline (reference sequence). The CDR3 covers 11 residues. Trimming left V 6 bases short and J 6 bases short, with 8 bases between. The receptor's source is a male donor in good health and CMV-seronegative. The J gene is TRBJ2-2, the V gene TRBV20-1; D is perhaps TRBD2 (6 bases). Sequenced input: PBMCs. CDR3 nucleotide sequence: TGCAGTGCGTCTAGCGCCGGGGAGCTGTTTTTT. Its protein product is CSASSAGELFF.